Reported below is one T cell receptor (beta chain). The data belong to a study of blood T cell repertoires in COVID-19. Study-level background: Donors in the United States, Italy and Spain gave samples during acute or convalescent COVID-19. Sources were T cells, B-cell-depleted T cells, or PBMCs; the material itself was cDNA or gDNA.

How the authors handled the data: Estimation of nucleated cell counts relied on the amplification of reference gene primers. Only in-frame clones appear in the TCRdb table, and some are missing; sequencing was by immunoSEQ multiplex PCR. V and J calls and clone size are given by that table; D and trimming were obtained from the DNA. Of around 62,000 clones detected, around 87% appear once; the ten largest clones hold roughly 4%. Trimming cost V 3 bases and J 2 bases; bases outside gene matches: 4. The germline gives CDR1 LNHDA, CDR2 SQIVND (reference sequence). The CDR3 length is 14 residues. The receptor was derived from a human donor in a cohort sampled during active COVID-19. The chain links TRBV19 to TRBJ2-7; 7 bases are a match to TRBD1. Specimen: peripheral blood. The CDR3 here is CASSMTGYPYEQYF. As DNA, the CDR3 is TGTGCCAGTAGTATGACAGGGTACCCCTACGAGCAGTACTTC.